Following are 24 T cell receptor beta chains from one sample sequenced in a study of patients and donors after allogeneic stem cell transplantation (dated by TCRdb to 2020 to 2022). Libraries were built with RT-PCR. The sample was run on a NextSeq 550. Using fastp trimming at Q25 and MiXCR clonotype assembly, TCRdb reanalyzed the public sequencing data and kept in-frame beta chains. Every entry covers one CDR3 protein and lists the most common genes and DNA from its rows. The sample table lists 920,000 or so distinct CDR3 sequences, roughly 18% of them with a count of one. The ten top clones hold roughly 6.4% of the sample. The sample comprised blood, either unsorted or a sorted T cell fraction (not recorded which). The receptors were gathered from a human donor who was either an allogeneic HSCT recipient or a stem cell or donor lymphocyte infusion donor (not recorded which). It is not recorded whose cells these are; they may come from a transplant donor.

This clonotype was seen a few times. CDR3 sequence: CASSPSDKYQETQYF. Here the CDR3 DNA reads TGCGCCAGCAGCCCGTCGGACAAGTACCAAGAGACCCAGTACTTC. The rearrangement links TRBV5-1 to TRBJ2-5; D possibly corresponds to TRBD1 (5 bases). The CDR3 covers 15 residues. Germline CDR1 SGHRS, CDR2 YFSETQ. V was cut by 4 bases and J by 0 bases, with 13 bases left in between. The variable domain in full, with the rest retrieved from reference TRBV5-1 and TRBJ2-5, is KAGVTQTPRYLIKTRGQQVTLSCSPISGHRSVSWYQQTPGQGLQFLFEYFSETQRNKGNFPGRFSGRQFSNSRSEMNVSTLELGDSALYLCASSPSDKYQETQYFGPGTRLLVL.

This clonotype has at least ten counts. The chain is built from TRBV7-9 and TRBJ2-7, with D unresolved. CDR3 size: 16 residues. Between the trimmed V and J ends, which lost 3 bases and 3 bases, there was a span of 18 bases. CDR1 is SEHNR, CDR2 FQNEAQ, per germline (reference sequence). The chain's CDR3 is CASSLWGTGGSYEQYF. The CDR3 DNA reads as TGTGCCAGCAGCTTGTGGGGAACTGGCGGAAGCTACGAGCAGTACTTC.

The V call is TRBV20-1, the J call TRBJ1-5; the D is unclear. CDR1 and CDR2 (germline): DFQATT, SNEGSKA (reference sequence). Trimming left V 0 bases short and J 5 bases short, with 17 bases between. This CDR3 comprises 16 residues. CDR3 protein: CSARDSYRDKHQPQHF. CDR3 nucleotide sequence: TGCAGTGCTAGAGATTCCTACCGAGACAAGCATCAGCCCCAGCATTTT.

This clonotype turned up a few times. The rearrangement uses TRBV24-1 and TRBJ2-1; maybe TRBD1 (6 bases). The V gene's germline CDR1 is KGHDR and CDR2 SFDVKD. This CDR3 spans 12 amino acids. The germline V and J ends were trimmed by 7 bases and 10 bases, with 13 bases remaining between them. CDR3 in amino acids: CATRPTQGEQFF. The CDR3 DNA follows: TGTGCCACCAGGCCTACCCAGGGGGAGCAGTTCTTC.

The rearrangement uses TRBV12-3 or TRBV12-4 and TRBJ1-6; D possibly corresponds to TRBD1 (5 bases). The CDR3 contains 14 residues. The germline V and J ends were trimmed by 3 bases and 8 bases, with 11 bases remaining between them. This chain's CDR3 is CASSLGGSDSPLHF. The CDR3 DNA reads TGTGCCAGCAGTTTGGGGGGGTCGGATTCACCCCTCCACTTT.

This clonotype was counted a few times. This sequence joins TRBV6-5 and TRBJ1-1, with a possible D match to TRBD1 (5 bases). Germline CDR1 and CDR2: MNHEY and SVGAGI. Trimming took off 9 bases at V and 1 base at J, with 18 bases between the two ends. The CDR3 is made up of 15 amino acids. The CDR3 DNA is TGTGCCAGTACTAACTCGGGGCGACCGAACACTGAAGCTTTCTTT. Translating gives CASTNSGRPNTEAFF.

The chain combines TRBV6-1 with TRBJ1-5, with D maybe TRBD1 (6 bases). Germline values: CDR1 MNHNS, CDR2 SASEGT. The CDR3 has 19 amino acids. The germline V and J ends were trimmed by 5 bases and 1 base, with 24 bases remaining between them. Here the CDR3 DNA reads TGTGCCAGCAGTCGCGGGGGGGTTGGGGGGCCGGTAAGCAATCAGCCCCAGCATTTT. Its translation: CASSRGGVGGPVSNQPQHF.

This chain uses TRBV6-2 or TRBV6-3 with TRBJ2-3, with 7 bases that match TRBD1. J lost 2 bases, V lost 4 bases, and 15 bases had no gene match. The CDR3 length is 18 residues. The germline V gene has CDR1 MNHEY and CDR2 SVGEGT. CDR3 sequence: CASSSSKAGTALTDTQYF. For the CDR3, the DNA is TGTGCCAGCAGTTCCTCCAAAGCCGGGACAGCCCTCACAGATACGCAGTATTTT.

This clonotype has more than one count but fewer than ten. The CDR3 DNA follows: TGTGCCAGCAGCTCCACTAGCGGGAGGAACAATGAGCAGTTCTTC. Its protein product is CASSSTSGRNNEQFF. The chain recombines TRBV7-8 with TRBJ2-1; TRBD2 matches 12 bases. Germline-derived CDR1 and CDR2 are SGHVS and FQNEAQ. The CDR3 covers 15 residues. After removal of 4 bases from V and 5 bases from J, the junction contained 3 bases not matched to a gene.

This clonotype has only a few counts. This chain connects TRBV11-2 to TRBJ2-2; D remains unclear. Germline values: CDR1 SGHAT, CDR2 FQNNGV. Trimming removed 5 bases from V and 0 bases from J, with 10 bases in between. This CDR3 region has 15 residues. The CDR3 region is CASSALAANTGELFF. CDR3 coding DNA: TGTGCCAGCAGCGCCCTCGCGGCGAACACCGGGGAGCTGTTTTTT.

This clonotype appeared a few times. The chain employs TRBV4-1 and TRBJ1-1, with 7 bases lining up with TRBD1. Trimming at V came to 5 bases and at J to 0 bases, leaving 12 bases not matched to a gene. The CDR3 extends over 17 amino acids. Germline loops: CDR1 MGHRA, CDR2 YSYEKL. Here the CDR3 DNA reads TGCGCCAGCAGCTCGTCCCGAGACAGGGCTATGAACACTGAAGCTTTCTTT. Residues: CASSSSRDRAMNTEAFF.

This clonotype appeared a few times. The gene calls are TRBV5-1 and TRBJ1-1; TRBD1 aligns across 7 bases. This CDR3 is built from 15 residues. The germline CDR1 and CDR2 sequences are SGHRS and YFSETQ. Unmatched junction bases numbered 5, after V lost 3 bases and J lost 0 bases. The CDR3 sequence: CASSWRQGMNTEAFF. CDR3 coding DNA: TGCGCCAGCAGCTGGAGACAGGGAATGAACACTGAAGCTTTCTTT.

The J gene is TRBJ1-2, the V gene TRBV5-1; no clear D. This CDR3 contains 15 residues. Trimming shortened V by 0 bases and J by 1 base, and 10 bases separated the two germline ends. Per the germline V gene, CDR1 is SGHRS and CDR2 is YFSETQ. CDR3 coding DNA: TGCGCCAGCAGCTTGGAATCAGAATTTAACTATGGCTACACCTTC. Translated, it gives CASSLESEFNYGYTF.

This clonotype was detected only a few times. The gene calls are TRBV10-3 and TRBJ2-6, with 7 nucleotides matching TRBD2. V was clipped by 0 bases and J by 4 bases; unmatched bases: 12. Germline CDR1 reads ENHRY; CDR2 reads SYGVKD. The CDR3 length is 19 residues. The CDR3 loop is CAISESGRPGGRGANVLTF. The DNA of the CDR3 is TGTGCCATCAGTGAGTCGGGCCGCCCCGGGGGGAGAGGGGCCAACGTCCTGACTTTC.

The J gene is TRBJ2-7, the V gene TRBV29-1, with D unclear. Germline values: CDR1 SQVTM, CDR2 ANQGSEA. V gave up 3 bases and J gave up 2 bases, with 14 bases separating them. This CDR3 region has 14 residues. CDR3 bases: TGCAGCGTTGATTTCGGGTTTGGGGCCTACGAGCAGTACTTC. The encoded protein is CSVDFGFGAYEQYF.

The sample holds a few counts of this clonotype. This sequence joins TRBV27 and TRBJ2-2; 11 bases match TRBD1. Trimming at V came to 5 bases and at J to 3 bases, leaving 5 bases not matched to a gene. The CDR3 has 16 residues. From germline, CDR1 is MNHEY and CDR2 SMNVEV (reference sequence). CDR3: CASSVRDRGDTGELFF. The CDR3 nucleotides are TGTGCCAGCAGTGTCCGGGACAGGGGGGACACCGGGGAGCTGTTTTTT.

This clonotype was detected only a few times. The CDR3 DNA reads TGTGCCAGCAGCTCTCTAACACGGGGTGCTTTCTTT. It is translated as CASSSLTRGAFF. This rearrangement joins TRBV7-2 to TRBJ1-1; D is uncertain. The germline V gene has CDR1 SGHTA and CDR2 FQGNSA. The CDR3 contains 12 residues. Trimming removed 4 bases at V and 11 bases at J, with 14 bases between.

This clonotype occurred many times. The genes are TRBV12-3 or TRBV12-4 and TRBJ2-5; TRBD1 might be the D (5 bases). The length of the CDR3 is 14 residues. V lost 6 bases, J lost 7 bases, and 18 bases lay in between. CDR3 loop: CASSPFGAHGTQYF. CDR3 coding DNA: TGTGCCAGCAGCCCTTTTGGGGCTCATGGGACCCAGTACTTC.

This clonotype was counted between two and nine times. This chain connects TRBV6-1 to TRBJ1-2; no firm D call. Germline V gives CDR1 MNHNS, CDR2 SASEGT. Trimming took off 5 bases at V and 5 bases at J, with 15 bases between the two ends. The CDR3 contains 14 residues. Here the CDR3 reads CASSPRTTPYGYTF. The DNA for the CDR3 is TGTGCCAGCAGTCCTAGGACGACCCCGTATGGCTACACCTTC.

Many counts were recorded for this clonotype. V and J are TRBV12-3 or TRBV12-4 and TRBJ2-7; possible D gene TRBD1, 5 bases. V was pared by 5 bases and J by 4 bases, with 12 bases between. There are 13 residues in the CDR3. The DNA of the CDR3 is TGTGCCAGCAGTAGGGGCGTAGAATACGAGCAGTACTTC. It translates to CASSRGVEYEQYF.

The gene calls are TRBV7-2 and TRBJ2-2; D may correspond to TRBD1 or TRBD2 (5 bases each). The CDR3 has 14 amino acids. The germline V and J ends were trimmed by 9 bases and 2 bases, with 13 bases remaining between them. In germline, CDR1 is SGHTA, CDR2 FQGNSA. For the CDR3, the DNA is TGTGCCAGTGATTGGGGACCCAACACCGGGGAGCTGTTTTTT. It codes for CASDWGPNTGELFF.

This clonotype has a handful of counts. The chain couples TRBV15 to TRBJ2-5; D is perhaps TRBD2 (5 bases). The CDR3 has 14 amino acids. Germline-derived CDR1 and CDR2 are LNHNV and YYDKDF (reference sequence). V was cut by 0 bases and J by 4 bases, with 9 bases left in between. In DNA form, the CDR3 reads TGTGCCACCAGCAGAGATCCAAGCGGAGAGACCCAGTACTTC. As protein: CATSRDPSGETQYF. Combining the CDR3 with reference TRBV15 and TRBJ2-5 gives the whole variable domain DAMVIQNPRYQVTQFGKPVTLSCSQTLNHNVMYWYQQKSSQAPKLLFHYYDKDFNNEADTPDNFQSRRPNTSFCFLDIRSPGLGDTAMYLCATSRDPSGETQYFGPGTRLLVL.

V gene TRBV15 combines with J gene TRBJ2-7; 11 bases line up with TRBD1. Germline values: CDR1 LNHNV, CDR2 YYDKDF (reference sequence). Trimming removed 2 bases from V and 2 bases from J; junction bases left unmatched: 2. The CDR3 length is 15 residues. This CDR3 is CATSRPGQGAYEQYF. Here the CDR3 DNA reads TGTGCCACCAGCAGACCGGGACAGGGGGCCTACGAGCAGTACTTC.

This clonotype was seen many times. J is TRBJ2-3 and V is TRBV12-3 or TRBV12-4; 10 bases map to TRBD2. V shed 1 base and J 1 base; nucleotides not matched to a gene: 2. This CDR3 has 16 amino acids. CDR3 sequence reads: CASSLGGTSGTDTQYF. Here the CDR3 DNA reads TGTGCCAGCAGTTTAGGGGGGACTAGCGGCACAGATACGCAGTATTTT.